These 10 T cell receptor beta chains share one sample of origin, sequenced in a study of shared clonotypes between healthy human individuals. CD8 cells regarded as naive lacked CD45RO, were positively chosen for CCR7, and omitted terminally differentiated effector memory CD45RA+ cells. Only in-frame clones appear in the TCRdb table, and some are missing; sequencing was by immunoSEQ multiplex PCR. The sample holds about 680,000 clones, roughly nine tenths seen once. The sample comprised naive CD8+ T cells sorted from blood. These receptors originate from a man aged 25 to 45 in good health.

This rearrangement joins TRBV21-1 to TRBJ1-5. TRBV21-1 is shown as a pseudogene. The CDR3 extends over 14 amino acids. CDR3 amino acids: CASSKVGLNQPQHF. CDR3 nucleotides: TGTGCCAGCAGCAAGGTGGGACTCAATCAGCCCCAGCATTTT.

The chain uses TRBV7-9 and TRBJ2-1, with D possibly matching TRBD1 (6 bases). Germline V gene sequence: CDR1 SEHNR, CDR2 FQNEAQ (reference sequence). Trimming took 3 bases from V and 6 from J, leaving 9 bases between them. The CDR3 is 13 residues long. The CDR3 protein is CASSFDRRNEQFF. CDR3 sequence (DNA): TGTGCCAGCAGCTTCGACAGGCGCAATGAGCAGTTCTTC.

This sequence joins TRBV5-1 and TRBJ2-2; TRBD1 aligns across 9 bases. Germline V lookup: CDR1 SGHRS, CDR2 YFSETQ. V gave up 2 bases and J gave up 7 bases; unmatched junction bases: 6. There are 15 residues in the CDR3. DNA for the CDR3: TGCGCCAGCAGCTTCTACAGGGGGCGCGACGGGGAGCTGTTTTTT. Translating gives CASSFYRGRDGELFF.

This chain links TRBV5-1 with TRBJ2-7; a possible D gene is TRBD2 (6 bases). V gave up 5 bases and J gave up 5 bases, with 17 bases separating them. The CDR3 sequence is 14 residues long. The germline CDR1 and CDR2 sequences are SGHRS and YFSETQ. The DNA for the CDR3 is TGCGCCAGCAGTACCGGGGCGGGAACTGACGAGCAGTACTTC. Its protein product is CASSTGAGTDEQYF.

The chain recombines TRBV6-6 with TRBJ2-1, with 9 bases that match TRBD2. Germline assignment: CDR1 MNHNY and CDR2 SVGAGI (reference sequence). The CDR3 has 16 amino acids. The junction had 8 bases not matched to a gene; V was cut back by 0 bases and J by 8 bases. The CDR3 sequence is CASSYSDLAGLDEQFF. DNA of the CDR3: TGTGCCAGCAGTTACTCGGATCTAGCGGGATTGGATGAGCAGTTCTTC.

This chain uses TRBV7-9 with TRBJ2-1, with 15 bases fitting TRBD2. The trim removed 3 bases at V and 1 base at J, leaving 4 bases unmatched. The V gene's germline CDR1 is SEHNR and CDR2 FQNEAQ (reference sequence). CDR3 length: 18 residues. The CDR3 is CASSLGLAGGRSYNEQFF. CDR3 nucleotide sequence: TGTGCCAGCAGCTTGGGACTAGCGGGAGGACGGTCCTACAATGAGCAGTTCTTC.

The chain recombines TRBV6-1 with TRBJ1-2, with 9 bases identical to TRBD1. The germline CDR1 and CDR2 sequences are MNHNS and SASEGT. The CDR3 sequence is 16 residues long. V lost 0 bases to trimming and J lost 5 bases; unmatched junction nucleotides: 7. In DNA, the CDR3 is TGTGCCAGCAGTGAAGCCGCAGACAGGGGGTTTTATGGCTACACCTTC. Residues: CASSEAADRGFYGYTF.

The gene calls are TRBV11-3 and TRBJ2-3; D is perhaps TRBD1 (6 bases). CDR1 is SGHNT, CDR2 YENEEA, per germline. The CDR3 loop spans 17 amino acids. The V end lost 1 base, the J end lost 4 bases, and 18 bases lay between the germline ends. For the CDR3, the DNA is TGTGCCAGCAGCTTAGGAGTGGGACACATAGGCGCAGATACGCAGTATTTT. Translating it yields CASSLGVGHIGADTQYF.

V and J are TRBV6-5 and TRBJ1-2, with no clear D. Trimming took 9 bases from V and 5 from J, leaving 19 bases between them. In germline, CDR1 is MNHEY, CDR2 SVGAGI. This CDR3 spans 14 amino acids. CDR3 nucleotides: TGTGCCAGACCTCCCAGACCGCCCGGATATGGCTACACCTTC. Its protein is CARPPRPPGYGYTF.

The CDR3 region has the DNA TGTGCCAGCAGTTTAGCTGGGATCACGGGTGGCTACACCTTC. Translating gives CASSLAGITGGYTF. V is TRBV28 and J is TRBJ1-2; D is unresolved. Germline CDR1 is MDHEN and CDR2 is SYDVKM. The CDR3 extends over 14 amino acids. V shed 2 bases and J shed 7 bases, with 14 bases lying between them.